A selection of T cell receptor beta chains follows, all from one sample in a study of blood T cell repertoires in COVID-19. Assay used: immunoSEQ multiplex PCR; TCRdb lists only in-frame clones, some missing. The sample contains under 95,000 clones, 91% of which appear only once. Sequencing was carried out using peripheral blood. These TCRs come from a man aged 50 or older with COVID-19, enrolled during active disease. CDR3s include the opening cysteine and the closing phenylalanine or tryptophan. A D gene is named only where the DNA matches it firmly. A row's size may be missing; if present it is once, few, many or a size class.

abundance	d_gene	v_gene	len	j_gene	CDR3nt	CDR3aa
.	.	TRBV5-1	15	TRBJ1-2	TGCGCCAGCAGCTCGCGGACAGACGGCTTTTATGGCTACACCTTC	CASSSRTDGFYGYTF
.	.	TRBV5-1	15	TRBJ1-1	TGCGCCAGCAGCTTGGAATTCGGGGGAGTCACTGAAGCTTTCTTT	CASSLEFGGVTEAFF
.	TRBD1	TRBV3-1/TRBV3-2	14	TRBJ1-1	TGTGCCAGCAGATCAGGGACAGGGCTCACTGAAGCTTTCTTT	CASRSGTGLTEAFF
.	.	TRBV19	13	TRBJ1-1	TGTGCCAGTAGTCTAGGACAGAACACTGAAGCTTTCTTT	CASSLGQNTEAFF
.	.	TRBV5-4	16	TRBJ1-4	TGTGCCAGCAGCTTGGACCCCACGGTAGTCAATGAAAAACTGTTTTTT	CASSLDPTVVNEKLFF
.	.	TRBV2	14	TRBJ2-6	TGTGCCAGGGACAGCAGCTCTGGGGCCAACGTCCTGACTTTC	CARDSSSGANVLTF
.	TRBD2	TRBV7-3	16	TRBJ2-3	TGTGCCAGCAGCCACCCTGGCGGGAGTACTAAAGATACGCAGTATTTT	CASSHPGGSTKDTQYF
.	.	TRBV9	13	TRBJ1-4	TGTGCCAGCAGCGTCAGGGGTGGCGAAAAACTGTTTTTT	CASSVRGGEKLFF
.	TRBD2	TRBV10-3	14	TRBJ2-3	TGTGCCATAAGGACTAGCGGGAGTGAAGATACGCAGTATTTT	CAIRTSGSEDTQYF
.	TRBD2	TRBV3-1/TRBV3-2	14	TRBJ2-3	TGTGCCAGCAGCCATGGGACTAGCGCAGATACGCAGTATTTT	CASSHGTSADTQYF
.	TRBD2	TRBV6-4	18	TRBJ2-7	TGTGCCAGCAGCCTACCGGGACTAGCGGGAGTAGGCTCCTACGAGCAGTACTTC	CASSLPGLAGVGSYEQYF
.	TRBD1	TRBV5-4	14	TRBJ2-3	TGTGCCAGCAGCCGACAGGGGACCACAGATACGCAGTATTTT	CASSRQGTTDTQYF
.	.	TRBV6-5	13	TRBJ1-1	TGTGCCAGCAGTTACCGGCAGGGCCCTGAAGCTTTCTTT	CASSYRQGPEAFF
.	TRBD1	TRBV2	14	TRBJ1-4	TGTGCCAGCAGAGCCGGGACAGGGGATGAAAAACTGTTTTTT	CASRAGTGDEKLFF
.	.	TRBV2	16	TRBJ2-3	TGTGCCAGCAGTGACAGCGGAGAGTGGCTCACAGATACGCAGTATTTT	CASSDSGEWLTDTQYF
.	.	TRBV7-5	18	TRBJ1-1	TGTGTCAGAAGCTTAGTTCCGGGACAGGGTTTGTCGAACACTGAAGCTTTCTTT	CVRSLVPGQGLSNTEAFF
.	.	TRBV15	14	TRBJ2-1	TGTGCCACCAGCAGGGCGGGACTGTACAATGAGCAGTTCTTC	CATSRAGLYNEQFF
.	.	TRBV4-3	15	TRBJ2-4	TGCGCCAGCAGCCAGGGGTGGGGGCGCGAAAACATTCAGTACTTC	CASSQGWGRENIQYF
.	.	TRBV11-2	16	TRBJ1-4	TGTGCCAGCAGCTTAGGCGGGATGGGAACTAATGAAAAACTGTTTTTT	CASSLGGMGTNEKLFF
.	.	TRBV6-5	13	TRBJ1-2	TGTGCCAGCAGTTTCCAGGGGTACTATGGCTACACCTTC	CASSFQGYYGYTF
.	TRBD2	TRBV9	16	TRBJ2-7	TGTGCCAGCAGCCCCTCCGGGACTAGCGCCTCCTACGAGCAGTACTTC	CASSPSGTSASYEQYF
.	TRBD1	TRBV6-2/TRBV6-3	17	TRBJ1-1	TGTGCCAGCAGTTACCCCCGACAGGGGGCGGGGAACACTGAAGCTTTCTTT	CASSYPRQGAGNTEAFF
.	TRBD2	TRBV5-4	16	TRBJ2-1	TGTGCCAGCAGCTCGCCGGGACTAGCGGATTACAATGAGCAGTTCTTC	CASSSPGLADYNEQFF
.	TRBD2	TRBV5-1	17	TRBJ2-5	TGCGCCAGCAGCGTCGGGACTAGCGGGCTCTCCCTTGAGACCCAGTACTTC	CASSVGTSGLSLETQYF
.	TRBD1	TRBV28	15	TRBJ1-1	TGTGCCAGCTGTCCTCCAGGGGGACTGAACACTGAAGCTTTCTTT	CASCPPGGLNTEAFF
once	.	TRBV12-3/TRBV12-4	13	TRBJ2-3	TGTGCCAGCAGTCAGGGGAACACAGATACGCAGTATTTT	CASSQGNTDTQYF
.	.	TRBV9	13	TRBJ2-7	TGTGCCAGCAGCCCCGGGGGAACCTACGAGCAGTACTTC	CASSPGGTYEQYF
.	.	TRBV6-5	15	TRBJ1-1	TGTGCCAGCAGTTACTCTTCGGCCGGGGGAGGTGAAGCTTTCTTT	CASSYSSAGGGEAFF
.	.	TRBV2	13	TRBJ1-2	TGTGCCATTCCCTTAAGCCCTGCGGATGGCTACACCTTC	CAIPLSPADGYTF
.	TRBD2	TRBV5-4	12	TRBJ2-7	TGTGCCAGCAGCAAAGGACTAGACGAGCAGTACTTC	CASSKGLDEQYF
.	TRBD1	TRBV7-9	18	TRBJ2-6	TGTGCCAGCAGCACTCGGACAGGGGGTGTCTCTGGGGCCAACGTCCTGACTTTC	CASSTRTGGVSGANVLTF
.	.	TRBV7-9	14	TRBJ1-1	TGTGCCAGCAGCTTAGAAACACTGAACACTGAAGCTTTCTTT	CASSLETLNTEAFF
.	TRBD2	TRBV11-2	14	TRBJ2-1	TGTGCCAGCAGCTTAGCGGGAGGCCACAATGAGCAGTTCTTC	CASSLAGGHNEQFF
.	TRBD2	TRBV19	15	TRBJ2-3	TGTGCCAGTAGCCATACTAGCGGGACCGCAGATACGCAGTATTTT	CASSHTSGTADTQYF
few	.	TRBV29-1	11	TRBJ1-1	TGCAGCGGTTACAGCGGGGGCTCTGCTTTCTTT	CSGYSGGSAFF
.	TRBD1	TRBV3-1/TRBV3-2	15	TRBJ2-5	TGTGCCAGCAGCCCGACCGGGACAGGCAGAGAGACCCAGTACTTC	CASSPTGTGRETQYF
.	.	TRBV5-1	13	TRBJ2-3	TGCGCCAGCAGCAGCTACAGCACAGATACGCAGTATTTT	CASSSYSTDTQYF
.	.	TRBV18	13	TRBJ2-7	TGTGCCAGCTCACCCCGCGAATCCTACGAGCAGTACTTC	CASSPRESYEQYF
.	TRBD1	TRBV11-3	15	TRBJ2-1	TGTGCCAGCAGCGCTGGACAGGGGATGTACAATGAGCAGTTCTTC	CASSAGQGMYNEQFF
.	.	TRBV5-1	15	TRBJ1-4	TGCGCCAGCAGCTTGGAGGGGGAGTTCGGTGAAAAACTGTTTTTT	CASSLEGEFGEKLFF
.	.	TRBV30	13	TRBJ1-1	TGTGCCTGGAGTCTCGGTCTGAACACTGAAGCTTTCTTT	CAWSLGLNTEAFF
.	TRBD2	TRBV10-3	14	TRBJ2-1	TGTGCCATCAGGGCCGGGACTAGACCCAATGAGCAGTTCTTC	CAIRAGTRPNEQFF